These 28 T cell receptor beta chains were all obtained from the same sample, sequenced in a study of blood T cells in healthy people across ages. The use of a sample-barcoded 5' primer and a J-beta primer mix characterized a second PCR of about 6 to 12 cycles. TCRdb re-called the 5' RACE reads through MiXCR, storing one row per CDR3 protein. The sample holds 850,000 to 1,100,000 distinct CDR3 sequences, more than 30% seen once. The material sequenced was blood. The receptors shown here come from a man aged 18 to 29 in good health.

In its sample, this clonotype was seen a few times. J is TRBJ1-1 and V is TRBV20-1, with 8 bases identical to TRBD1. Germline V gives CDR1 DFQATT, CDR2 SNEGSKA (reference sequence). Trimming removed 0 bases from V and 5 bases from J; junction bases left unmatched: 11. CDR3 length: 16 amino acids. Here the CDR3 reads CSARDPIQGAGTEAFF. Written as DNA, the CDR3 is TGCAGTGCTAGAGATCCAATCCAGGGGGCAGGGACTGAAGCTTTCTTT.

J is TRBJ1-1 and V is TRBV12-3 or TRBV12-4; no reliable D call. The V end was cut by 7 bases, the J end by 4 bases, with 19 bases between. This CDR3 region has 15 residues. The chain's CDR3 is CASTYTVGIGTEAFF. The CDR3 DNA reads TGTGCCAGCACCTACACAGTGGGGATAGGCACTGAAGCTTTCTTT.

As concerns this clonotype: This may arise from a read error, as a much more abundant clone is one base away. V gene TRBV6-5 combines with J gene TRBJ2-2; perhaps TRBD2 as D (7 bases). Germline assignment: CDR1 MNHEY and CDR2 SVGAGI. The length of the CDR3 is 15 residues. This chain's CDR3 is CASSPAGANTGGLFF. The CDR3 DNA sequence: TGTGCCAGCAGTCCTGCGGGGGCGAACACCGGGGGGCTGTTTTTT.

The CDR3 DNA reads TGTGCCAGCTCACCACAACCGGGACAGAGATCTGGGGCCAACGTCCTGACTTTC. The encoded protein is CASSPQPGQRSGANVLTF. The chain recombines TRBV18 with TRBJ2-6; 7 positions agree with TRBD1. In germline, CDR1 is KGHSH, CDR2 LQKENI. The CDR3 is 18 amino acids. The junction had 7 bases not matched to a gene; V was cut back by 1 base and J by 1 base. Supplemented by reference TRBV18 and TRBJ2-6, the full variable domain reads NAGVMQNPRHLVRRRGQEARLRCSPMKGHSHVYWYRQLPEEGLKFMVYLQKENIIDESGMPKERFSAEFPKEGPSILRIQQVVRGDSAAYFCASSPQPGQRSGANVLTFGAGSRLTVL.

The rearrangement uses TRBV6-1 and TRBJ2-1; 7 nucleotides align to TRBD1. The CDR3 contains 17 residues. Germline assignment: CDR1 MNHNS and CDR2 SASEGT. The V gene end was trimmed by 8 bases and the J gene end by 3 bases; junction bases not matched to a gene: 16. The CDR3 is CASGTLTGTVFYNEQFF. In DNA form, the CDR3 reads TGTGCCAGCGGAACCTTGACCGGGACAGTTTTCTACAATGAGCAGTTCTTC.

The genes are TRBV5-1 and TRBJ1-2; D gene unclear. CDR3 size: 14 residues. Deletions cut 4 bases from V and 2 bases from J, with 12 bases between. Germline values: CDR1 SGHRS, CDR2 YFSETQ. CDR3 residues: CASSVETENYGYTF. CDR3 in DNA: TGCGCCAGCAGCGTGGAAACGGAGAACTATGGCTACACCTTC.

The V call is TRBV29-1, the J call TRBJ2-7, with D perhaps TRBD1 or TRBD2 (5 bases each). The CDR3 is 12 residues long. Germline V gene sequence: CDR1 SQVTM, CDR2 ANQGSEA. V was shortened by 4 bases and J by 2 bases, with 9 bases between the two germline ends. The CDR3 is CSVGQGAYEQYF. As DNA, the CDR3 is TGCAGCGTTGGGCAGGGAGCCTACGAGCAGTACTTC.

The chain joins TRBV7-8 to TRBJ2-3, with 7 bases lining up with TRBD2. The CDR3 covers 15 residues. The ends lost 5 bases at V and 5 bases at J; junction bases unmatched: 10. Germline CDR1 SGHVS, CDR2 FQNEAQ. The CDR3 nucleotides read TGTGCCAGCAGCCTCCGACCGGGGGGTGGAGATACGCAGTATTTT. Its translation is CASSLRPGGGDTQYF. Filled out from reference TRBV7-8 and TRBJ2-3, the complete variable domain reads GAGVSQSPRYKVAKRGQDVALRCDPISGHVSLFWYQQALGQGPEFLTYFQNEAQLDKSGLPSDRFFAERPEGSVSTLKIQRTQQEDSAVYLCASSLRPGGGDTQYFGPGTRLTVL.

This clonotype appeared a few times. The genes are TRBV12-3 or TRBV12-4 and TRBJ2-1; D ambiguous. Trimming removed 2 bases from V and 6 bases from J, with 11 bases in between. The CDR3 has 14 residues. The CDR3, as DNA: TGTGCCAGCAGTTTACGTGGATCAAGCAATGAGCAGTTCTTC. Its protein product is CASSLRGSSNEQFF.

The chain combines TRBV28 with TRBJ1-2, with D uncertain. Deletions cut 6 bases from V and 0 bases from J, with 14 bases between. CDR1 is MDHEN and CDR2 is SYDVKM in the germline V gene. The CDR3 is 15 residues long. CDR3 protein: CASSYLTAANYGYTF. CDR3 nucleotides: TGTGCCAGCAGCTACCTCACGGCAGCTAACTATGGCTACACCTTC.

The chain employs TRBV12-3 or TRBV12-4 and TRBJ1-5; D ambiguous. There are 15 residues in the CDR3. V lost 1 base and J 2 bases, leaving 9 bases between the germline ends. The CDR3 DNA reads TGTGCCAGCAGTTTAGAGGGTTGGGGCAATCAGCCCCAGCATTTT. Its protein product is CASSLEGWGNQPQHF.

In this sample, this clonotype turned up a few times. This chain connects TRBV5-1 to TRBJ2-5; a possible D gene is TRBD2 (5 bases). Germline V lookup: CDR1 SGHRS, CDR2 YFSETQ. The CDR3 is 14 residues long. V lost 1 base to trimming and J lost 5 bases, with 12 bases between them. The CDR3 DNA reads as TGCGCCAGCAGCTTGATTTTCCGGGATGAGACCCAGTACTTC. Protein: CASSLIFRDETQYF.

In this sample, this clonotype turned up many times. The V call is TRBV7-8, the J call TRBJ2-5; D gene uncertain. The CDR3 loop spans 13 amino acids. Trimming took 3 bases from V and 2 from J, leaving 7 bases between them. Germline lookup yields CDR1 SGHVS and CDR2 FQNEAQ. In DNA form, the CDR3 reads TGTGCCAGCAGCTTTGTGCAGCAAGAGACCCAGTACTTC. Amino acid sequence: CASSFVQQETQYF.

The chain combines TRBV20-1 with TRBJ1-5, with 7 bases lining up with TRBD1. Trimming removed 6 bases from V and 0 bases from J; junction bases left unmatched: 8. The V gene's germline CDR1 is DFQATT and CDR2 SNEGSKA (reference sequence). This CDR3 has 15 amino acids. DNA of the CDR3: TGCAGTGCGAAGAGACAGGGTTATAGCAATCAGCCCCAGCATTTT. It translates to CSAKRQGYSNQPQHF.

The table lists this clonotype with many counts. CDR3 in DNA: TGTGCCATCAGTGAGTCGCTCACGCCGTCCTACAATGAGCAGTTCTTC. This codes for CAISESLTPSYNEQFF. The rearrangement uses TRBV10-3 and TRBJ2-1; no clear D. The CDR3 extends over 16 amino acids. Trimming took 0 bases from V and 1 from J, leaving 10 bases between them. Germline assignment: CDR1 ENHRY and CDR2 SYGVKD.

As for this clonotype: An end of the junction does not agree with germline; a read error may underlie this. This CDR3 reads CSARARTGGRGYGHTF. In DNA, the CDR3 is TGCAGTGCTAGAGCTAGGACAGGGGGCAGAGGTTATGGCCACACCTTC. The genes are TRBV20-1 and TRBJ1-2, with 11 bases matching TRBD1. CDR3 length: 16 amino acids. Germline-derived CDR1 and CDR2 are DFQATT and SNEGSKA (reference sequence).

For this clonotype: At one end, the junction sequence differs from germline, possibly due to a read error. The CDR3 loop is CSARITQRGQLQHF. The CDR3 DNA is TGCAGTGCTAGAATCACCCAACGGGGTCAGCTCCAGCATTTT. The rearrangement links TRBV20-1 to TRBJ1-5; no definite D call. The CDR3 extends over 14 amino acids. The germline V gene has CDR1 DFQATT and CDR2 SNEGSKA (reference sequence).

This chain connects TRBV7-8 to TRBJ1-2, with 8 bases lining up with TRBD1. With 1 base clipped from V and 0 bases from J, the junction kept 7 bases outside the gene matches. Germline V CDR1 and CDR2: SGHVS, FQNEAQ. This CDR3 has 17 residues. The CDR3 protein is CASSLEETGDSNYGYTF. The CDR3 DNA is TGTGCCAGCAGCTTAGAAGAGACAGGGGACTCTAACTATGGCTACACCTTC.

This chain joins TRBV7-2 and TRBJ2-3; D is undetermined. Germline lookup yields CDR1 SGHTA and CDR2 FQGNSA. The V gene lost 0 bases and the J gene lost 0 bases, with 13 bases spanning the gap. This CDR3 comprises 17 residues. The CDR3 region is CTSSLAVYGGSTDTQYF. In nucleotides, the CDR3 is TGTACCAGCAGCTTAGCCGTATATGGCGGAAGCACAGATACGCAGTATTTT.

Only a few counts were recorded for this clonotype. The genes are TRBV5-1 and TRBJ2-7; unclear D gene. The germline V and J ends were trimmed by 4 bases and 3 bases, with 20 bases remaining between them. CDR1 and CDR2 (germline): SGHRS, YFSETQ. This CDR3 spans 16 amino acids. The CDR3 here is CASSAMSTSRDYEQYF. The CDR3, as DNA: TGCGCCAGCAGCGCCATGAGCACGAGCCGAGACTACGAGCAGTACTTC. The full variable domain, with the rest looked up from reference TRBV5-1 and TRBJ2-7, is KAGVTQTPRYLIKTRGQQVTLSCSPISGHRSVSWYQQTPGQGLQFLFEYFSETQRNKGNFPGRFSGRQFSNSRSEMNVSTLELGDSALYLCASSAMSTSRDYEQYFGPGTRLTVT.

The rearrangement links TRBV11-2 to TRBJ2-1, with D tentatively TRBD2 (6 bases). V lost 2 bases to trimming and J lost 0 bases, with 11 bases between them. The CDR3 has 16 residues. Germline V gene lookup returns CDR1 SGHAT and CDR2 FQNNGV. In DNA, the CDR3 is TGTGCCAGCAGCTTATTGCGGGAACCCTCCTACAATGAGCAGTTCTTC. Translated: CASSLLREPSYNEQFF.

Only a few counts were recorded for this clonotype. V gene TRBV13 combines with J gene TRBJ2-4, with 9 bases that match TRBD2. The J segment lost 1 base and the V segment lost 0 bases, leaving 4 bases of the junction unmatched. The germline V gene encodes CDR1 PRHDT and CDR2 FYEKMQ (reference sequence). The CDR3 consists of 17 residues. The CDR3 DNA follows: TGTGCCAGCAGCTTAGGAGGGACTAGCACCGCCAAAAACATTCAGTACTTC. As protein: CASSLGGTSTAKNIQYF.

The rearrangement uses TRBV7-9 and TRBJ2-1; D possibly uses TRBD1 or TRBD2 (6 bases each). The DNA end lines up better with TRBJ2-7; the J call may be wrong. This CDR3 has 15 amino acids. Germline V gene data show CDR1 as SEHNR and CDR2 as FQNEAQ (reference sequence). CDR3 residues: CASSPQGRTYNEQYF. In nucleotides, the CDR3 is TGTGCCAGCAGCCCTCAGGGGAGGACCTACAATGAGCAGTACTTC.

In this sample, this clonotype turned up a few times. The V gene is TRBV20-1, the J gene TRBJ2-5, with D maybe TRBD1 (6 bases). V was cut by 2 bases and J by 2 bases, with 12 bases left in between. CDR1 is DFQATT and CDR2 is SNEGSKA in the germline V gene (reference sequence). The CDR3 has 14 amino acids. The CDR3 DNA sequence: TGCAGTGCTAGAAGGACAGAAGTACAAGAGACCCAGTACTTC. This codes for CSARRTEVQETQYF.

This clonotype showed up just once. This rearrangement joins TRBV12-3 or TRBV12-4 to TRBJ2-1, with 7 bases lining up with TRBD1. This CDR3 comprises 14 residues. The junction had 6 bases not matched to a gene; V was cut back by 5 bases and J by 5 bases. The DNA for the CDR3 is TGTGCCAGCAGTCAAGGGACAGTCCACAATGAGCAGTTCTTC. Protein product: CASSQGTVHNEQFF.

This clonotype was detected a few times. This chain uses TRBV3-1 with TRBJ1-4; TRBD1 matches at 9 bases. The V gene's germline CDR1 is LGHDT and CDR2 YNNKEL (reference sequence). V gave up 0 bases and J gave up 7 bases; unmatched junction bases: 6. This CDR3 region has 16 residues. CDR3: CASSQDFETGGEKLFF. CDR3 bases: TGTGCCAGCAGCCAAGATTTTGAGACAGGGGGTGAAAAACTGTTTTTT.

This clonotype was detected a few times. This rearrangement joins TRBV25-1 to TRBJ1-1, with D hard to call. The germline V gene has CDR1 MGHDK and CDR2 SYGVNS. The CDR3 extends over 13 amino acids. Trimming took 7 bases from V and 0 from J, leaving 9 bases between them. The CDR3 DNA is TGTGCCAGCAACAGAGCGATGAACACTGAAGCTTTCTTT. It yields the protein CASNRAMNTEAFF.

The chain employs TRBV11-2 and TRBJ1-4, with a weak D call TRBD1 (5 bases). This CDR3 has 15 residues. Germline values: CDR1 SGHAT, CDR2 FQNNGV. Trimming took off 2 bases at V and 10 bases at J, with 17 bases between the two ends. The CDR3 nucleotides are TGTGCCAGCAGCTTACAGGGAATGGGTGGTGGAAAACTGTTTTTT. This gives the protein CASSLQGMGGGKLFF.